Following are 20 T cell receptor beta chains from one sample sequenced in a study of blood T cell repertoires in COVID-19. Assay used: immunoSEQ multiplex PCR; TCRdb lists only in-frame clones, some missing. This table has some 200,000 clones, about 91% appearing once. The source material was peripheral blood. These TCRs come from a middle-aged woman with acute or convalescent COVID-19.

The gene calls are TRBV28 and TRBJ1-6; weak D call: TRBD1 (6 bases). Germline V gene sequence: CDR1 MDHEN, CDR2 SYDVKM. V was shortened by 0 bases and J by 9 bases, with 18 bases between the two germline ends. The CDR3 has 17 amino acids. CDR3 sequence reads: CASSLWEIQGYGSPLHF. The CDR3 bases are TGTGCCAGCAGTTTATGGGAAATCCAGGGGTATGGTTCACCCCTCCACTTT.

The table lists this clone with a count of one. The chain recombines TRBV6-6 with TRBJ1-6, with TRBD1 matching over 9 bases. Germline CDR1 reads MNHNY; CDR2 reads SVGAGI (reference sequence). The CDR3 extends over 14 amino acids. The J segment lost 14 bases and the V segment lost 4 bases, leaving 9 bases of the junction unmatched. CDR3 nucleotides: TGTGCCAGCAGTTCGGACAGGGGCTGGGTGACCCTCCACTTT. Translating gives CASSSDRGWVTLHF.

The V gene is TRBV19, the J gene TRBJ1-2; D is undetermined. Germline-derived CDR1 and CDR2 are LNHDA and SQIVND (reference sequence). The CDR3 sequence is 13 residues long. V shed 11 bases and J shed 1 base, with 14 bases lying between them. In DNA form, the CDR3 reads TGTGCCGGCCGCAGGATGGATAACTATGGCTACACCTTC. This encodes CAGRRMDNYGYTF.

The CDR3 region is CASSNSWDRGENYGYTF. In DNA form, the CDR3 reads TGTGCCAGCAGCAACTCTTGGGACAGGGGGGAAAACTATGGCTACACCTTC. V usage is TRBV21-1 and J usage is TRBJ1-2; the D call of TRBD1 is as the table states it, not checked on the DNA. TRBV21-1 is labeled a pseudogene. The CDR3 sequence is 17 residues long.

The chain has TRBV11-1 and TRBJ2-3; TRBD1 agrees at 10 bases. Germline CDR1 SGHAT, CDR2 FQDESV (reference sequence). The CDR3 extends over 16 amino acids. The V and J ends lost 5 bases and 0 bases, in that order; junction bases with no gene match: 5. CDR3 protein: CASSPQGQGSTDTQYF. For the CDR3, the DNA is TGTGCCAGCAGCCCCCAGGGACAGGGGAGCACAGATACGCAGTATTTT.

This chain joins TRBV6-5 and TRBJ1-1; no clear D. There are 13 residues in the CDR3. Trimming removed 6 bases at V and 4 bases at J, with 12 bases between. Germline V gives CDR1 MNHEY, CDR2 SVGAGI. The CDR3 sequence is CASSRGPATEAFF. The CDR3 DNA is TGTGCCAGCAGCCGGGGTCCGGCCACTGAAGCTTTCTTT.

The V and J genes are TRBV10-3 and TRBJ1-2; 7 nucleotides agree with TRBD1. Germline CDR1 reads ENHRY; CDR2 reads SYGVKD. V shed 6 bases and J 5 bases; nucleotides not matched to a gene: 6. There are 13 residues in the CDR3. As DNA, the CDR3 is TGTGCCATCAGCCTAGGGACAGATTATGGCTACACCTTC. Translated: CAISLGTDYGYTF.

V and J are TRBV12-5 and TRBJ1-1; TRBD1 is a possible D gene (5 bases). Germline loops: CDR1 LGHNT, CDR2 FRNRAP. V shed 0 bases and J shed 4 bases, with 24 bases lying between them. The CDR3 has 19 residues. For the CDR3, the DNA is TGTGCTAGTGGTTTGGTGCCCACGGGGGTGGGGGGAATGGGCACTGAAGCTTTCTTT. This encodes CASGLVPTGVGGMGTEAFF. The full variable domain, with the rest looked up from reference TRBV12-5 and TRBJ1-1, is DARVTQTPRHKVTEMGQEVTMRCQPILGHNTVFWYRQTMMQGLELLAYFRNRAPLDDSGMPKDRFSAEMPDATLATLKIQPSEPRDSAVYFCASGLVPTGVGGMGTEAFFGQGTRLTVV.

The V call is TRBV5-6, the J call TRBJ2-7; no clear D. The CDR3 runs 14 residues. Germline V gives CDR1 SGHDT, CDR2 YYEEEE. The V end was cut by 4 bases, the J end by 0 bases, with 11 bases between. The CDR3 DNA reads TGTGCCAGCAGCCCGTTATCTAACTCCTACGAGCAGTACGTC. Translated: CASSPLSNSYEQYV.

This chain uses TRBV4-1 with TRBJ2-7; D ambiguous. The CDR3 sequence is 15 residues long. V was cut by 2 bases and J by 3 bases, with 14 bases left in between. CDR1 and CDR2 (germline): MGHRA, YSYEKL. The CDR3: CASSQPDRVLYEQYV. The DNA for the CDR3 is TGCGCCAGCAGCCAACCAGACCGGGTACTCTACGAGCAGTACGTC.

J is TRBJ1-6 and V is TRBV5-8, with D maybe TRBD1 (6 bases). Trimming pared 2 bases from V and 7 bases from J, leaving 16 bases between. CDR1 and CDR2 from the germline V gene are SGHTS and YDEGEE. The CDR3 loop spans 16 amino acids. The DNA for the CDR3 is TGTGCCAGCAGCTTCACCCCCGGGACAAGGAATTCACCCCTCCACTTT. Its translation is CASSFTPGTRNSPLHF.

V usage is TRBV27 and J usage is TRBJ1-2, with 7 nucleotides matching TRBD1. Germline CDR1 MNHEY, CDR2 SMNVEV (reference sequence). The CDR3 sequence is 17 residues long. Trimming cost V 4 bases and J 4 bases; bases outside gene matches: 15. CDR3 DNA: TGTGCCAGCAGTTCCCTGGGTGTAGGACAGGCTCGCTATGGCTACACCTTC. It encodes CASSSLGVGQARYGYTF.

The rearrangement uses TRBV6-4 and TRBJ2-2; a possible D gene is TRBD2 (5 bases). Germline loops: CDR1 MRHNA, CDR2 SNTAGT. The CDR3 spans 13 residues. V dropped 6 bases and J dropped 3 bases, with 8 bases sitting between them. CDR3 coding DNA: TGTGCCAGCAGACTGGAGGACACCGGGGAGCTGTTTTTT. This translates into CASRLEDTGELFF.

The chain carries TRBV7-2 and TRBJ2-3, with D maybe TRBD2 (7 bases). The CDR3 spans 15 residues. Germline V gene lookup returns CDR1 SGHTA and CDR2 FQGNSA. V was shortened by 2 bases and J by 2 bases, with 11 bases between the two germline ends. CDR3 coding DNA: TGTGCCAGCAGCTTATCGGGGGGCCTCACAGATACGCAGTATTTT. Translation: CASSLSGGLTDTQYF.

This clone was picked up a small number of times. The genes are TRBV7-8 and TRBJ1-2, with D possibly matching TRBD1 (6 bases). Deletions cut 2 bases from V and 2 bases from J, with 15 bases between. The CDR3 covers 16 residues. Germline CDR1 SGHVS, CDR2 FQNEAQ. The CDR3 bases are TGTGCCAGCAGCTTATTGGAAGGCGGACAGAACTATGGCTACACCTTC. It encodes CASSLLEGGQNYGYTF. Looking up the rest from reference TRBV7-8 and TRBJ1-2 gives the full variable domain: GAGVSQSPRYKVAKRGQDVALRCDPISGHVSLFWYQQALGQGPEFLTYFQNEAQLDKSGLPSDRFFAERPEGSVSTLKIQRTQQEDSAVYLCASSLLEGGQNYGYTFGSGTRLTVV.

The gene calls are TRBV4-1 and TRBJ1-1; D ambiguous. Looked up from germline, CDR1 is MGHRA and CDR2 is YSYEKL. Trimming shortened V by 2 bases and J by 6 bases, and 7 bases separated the two germline ends. The CDR3 runs 12 residues. The CDR3: CASSQPGAEAFF. In nucleotides, the CDR3 is TGCGCCAGCAGCCAACCCGGGGCTGAAGCTTTCTTT.

V usage is TRBV5-1 and J usage is TRBJ1-6; the match to TRBD1 covers 8 bases. J lost 9 bases, V lost 4 bases, and 6 bases had no gene match. Germline CDR1 is SGHRS and CDR2 is YFSETQ. CDR3 length: 14 amino acids. The CDR3 spells CASSLGQGSSPLHF. The CDR3 DNA follows: TGCGCCAGCAGCCTAGGACAGGGTTCTTCACCCCTCCACTTT.

The chain couples TRBV18 to TRBJ1-1; the match to TRBD1 covers 9 bases. The V and J ends lost 3 bases and 8 bases, in that order; junction bases with no gene match: 4. The CDR3 contains 13 residues. CDR1 and CDR2 from the germline V gene are KGHSH and LQKENI. CDR3 amino acids: CASSPDRGAEAFF. The CDR3 nucleotides are TGTGCCAGCTCACCCGACAGGGGGGCCGAAGCTTTCTTT.

The J gene is TRBJ2-1, the V gene TRBV6-1; possible D gene TRBD1, 5 bases. Germline V gene sequence: CDR1 MNHNS, CDR2 SASEGT. V lost 2 bases to trimming and J lost 9 bases, with 14 bases between them. The CDR3 runs to 14 residues. CDR3 in DNA: TGTGCCAGCAGTGAACTTGGATTTAGGGGTGAGCAGTTCTTC. As protein: CASSELGFRGEQFF.

This clone has more than one count but fewer than ten. The rearrangement links TRBV7-2 to TRBJ1-1, with 9 bases fitting TRBD1. Looked up from germline, CDR1 is SGHTA and CDR2 is FQGNSA. This CDR3 has 15 residues. V dropped 5 bases and J dropped 6; count of bases not matched to a gene: 10. CDR3 coding DNA: TGTGCCAGCAGCCGTGACAGGGGGTTTTGGGCTGAAGCTTTCTTT. This gives the protein CASSRDRGFWAEAFF.